A selection of T cell receptor beta chains follows, all from one sample in a study of regulatory T cells in long-lasting Graves disease. Using its own MiXCR run on the multiplex PCR reads, TCRdb lists one record per CDR3 protein. Altogether roughly 440,000 distinct CDR3 sequences are present, about 17% being singletons, with the ten largest covering 23%. The sample was also reused in another study, on T cells in Graves' hyperthyroidism and ophthalmopathy.

The sequences come from peripheral blood mononuclear cells (PBMCs), collected at new diagnosis, from a patient treated with antithyroid drugs. Every receptor here comes from a young woman with Graves disease. CDR3s include the opening cysteine and the closing phenylalanine or tryptophan. The order of the fields is D gene, V gene, clone size, J gene, CDR3 DNA, CDR3 protein. A D gene is named only where the DNA matches it firmly. Not all rows give a size; the values are once, few, many and, for expanded clones, a class.

D gene: TRBD2; V gene: TRBV28; clone size: many; J gene: TRBJ2-7; CDR3 DNA: TGTGCCAGCATGGAAAAGCGGGAGGGCCTCCACGAGCAGTACTTC; CDR3 protein: CASMEKREGLHEQYF
D gene: TRBD2; V gene: TRBV29-1; clone size: few; J gene: TRBJ2-3; CDR3 DNA: TGCAGCGTTTGGGGACTAGCGAGAGGGGGTACCACAGATACGCAGTATTTT; CDR3 protein: CSVWGLARGGTTDTQYF
D gene: TRBD1; V gene: TRBV4-1; clone size: NA; J gene: TRBJ1-5; CDR3 DNA: TGCGCCAGCAGCTGGGACAGTCGAAGCAATCAGCCCCAGCATTTT; CDR3 protein: CASSWDSRSNQPQHF
D gene: TRBD2; V gene: TRBV12-3/TRBV12-4; clone size: NA; J gene: TRBJ2-1; CDR3 DNA: TGTGCCAGCAGCCCTACTAGCGGGATATACAATGAGCAGTTCTTC; CDR3 protein: CASSPTSGIYNEQFF
D gene: NA; V gene: TRBV7-9; clone size: NA; J gene: TRBJ2-5; CDR3 DNA: TGTGCCAGCGAGGGGATTGAACTTTTGGAGACCCAGTACTTC; CDR3 protein: CASEGIELLETQYF
D gene: NA; V gene: TRBV5-1; clone size: NA; J gene: TRBJ2-6; CDR3 DNA: TGCGCCAGCAGCACCCGGGACACAAGCTCTGGGGCCAACGTCCTGACTTTC; CDR3 protein: CASSTRDTSSGANVLTF
D gene: TRBD1; V gene: TRBV15; clone size: NA; J gene: TRBJ1-5; CDR3 DNA: TGTGCCACCAGCAGACCGGACAGGGTGTATCAGCCCCAGCATTTT; CDR3 protein: CATSRPDRVYQPQHF
D gene: TRBD2; V gene: TRBV7-2; clone size: many; J gene: TRBJ2-7; CDR3 DNA: TGTGCCAGCAGCTTCCTAGCGGGAGTTGACTACGAGCAGTACTTC; CDR3 protein: CASSFLAGVDYEQYF
D gene: NA; V gene: TRBV12-3/TRBV12-4; clone size: many; J gene: TRBJ1-5; CDR3 DNA: TGTGCCAGCAGTTATGATAATAATCAGCCCCAGCATTTT; CDR3 protein: CASSYDNNQPQHF
D gene: NA; V gene: TRBV4-2; clone size: few; J gene: TRBJ2-5; CDR3 DNA: TGTGCCAGCAGCCAAGATCGCTTGCGTGAGACCCAGTACTTC; CDR3 protein: CASSQDRLRETQYF
D gene: NA; V gene: TRBV5-1; clone size: many; J gene: TRBJ1-1; CDR3 DNA: TGTGCCAGCAGCTTGGCCGGGAGGGGTAGTCAAGCTTTCTTT; CDR3 protein: CASSLAGRGSQAFF
D gene: NA; V gene: TRBV3-1; clone size: NA; J gene: TRBJ2-7; CDR3 DNA: TGTGCCAGCAGCCAAGCGGGTCAGCACTACGAGCAGTACTTC; CDR3 protein: CASSQAGQHYEQYF
D gene: NA; V gene: TRBV20-1; clone size: many; J gene: TRBJ2-1; CDR3 DNA: TGCAGTGTCCCAAGCTGGGGGCTGAATGAGCAGTTCTTC; CDR3 protein: CSVPSWGLNEQFF
D gene: NA; V gene: TRBV27; clone size: many; J gene: TRBJ2-7; CDR3 DNA: TGTGCCAGCAGTTTATCGGCGGTGGGACGGGGCTACGAGCAGTACTTC; CDR3 protein: CASSLSAVGRGYEQYF
D gene: NA; V gene: TRBV30; clone size: many; J gene: TRBJ2-5; CDR3 DNA: TGTGCCTGGAGTGTATCCCCGGAGAGGGGAGAGACCCAGTACTTC; CDR3 protein: CAWSVSPERGETQYF
D gene: NA; V gene: TRBV7-2; clone size: few; J gene: TRBJ2-7; CDR3 DNA: TGTGCCAGCAGTCAGCCCGGGGCAGCCTACGAGCAGTACTTC; CDR3 protein: CASSQPGAAYEQYF
D gene: NA; V gene: TRBV6-5; clone size: NA; J gene: TRBJ2-7; CDR3 DNA: TGTGCCAGCAGTTACTTCTTGGAGACTACCTCCTACGAGCAGTACTTC; CDR3 protein: CASSYFLETTSYEQYF